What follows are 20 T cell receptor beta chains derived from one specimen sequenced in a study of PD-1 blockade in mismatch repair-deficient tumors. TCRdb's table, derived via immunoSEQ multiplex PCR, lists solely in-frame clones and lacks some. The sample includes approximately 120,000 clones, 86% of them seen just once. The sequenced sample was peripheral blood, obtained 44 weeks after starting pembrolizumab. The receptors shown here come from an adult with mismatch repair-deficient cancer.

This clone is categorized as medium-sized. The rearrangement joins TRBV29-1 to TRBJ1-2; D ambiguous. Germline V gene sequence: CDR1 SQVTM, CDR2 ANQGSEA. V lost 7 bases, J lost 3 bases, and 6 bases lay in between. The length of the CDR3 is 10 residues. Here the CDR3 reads CSADDYGYTF. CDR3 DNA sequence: TGCAGCGCGGACGACTATGGCTACACCTTC.

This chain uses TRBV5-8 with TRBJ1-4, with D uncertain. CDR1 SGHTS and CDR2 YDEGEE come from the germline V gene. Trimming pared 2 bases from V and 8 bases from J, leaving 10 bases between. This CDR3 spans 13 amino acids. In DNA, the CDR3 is TGTGCCAGCAGCTTAGTTTCGAGGGAAAAACTGTTTTTT. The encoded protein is CASSLVSREKLFF. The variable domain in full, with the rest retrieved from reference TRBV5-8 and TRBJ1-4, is EAGVTQSPTHLIKTRGQQATLRCSPISGHTSVYWYQQALGLGLQFLLWYDEGEERNRGNFPPRFSGRQFPNYSSELNVNALELEDSALYLCASSLVSREKLFFGSGTQLSVL.

The CDR3 loop reads CSVEDPGYVEQFF. CDR3 coding DNA: TGCAGCGTTGAAGATCCAGGGTATGTTGAGCAGTTCTTC. The chain carries TRBV29-1 and TRBJ2-1; D possibly corresponds to TRBD1 (5 bases). Germline loops: CDR1 SQVTM, CDR2 ANQGSEA. This CDR3 has 13 residues. Trimming left V 0 bases short and J 9 bases short, with 12 bases between.

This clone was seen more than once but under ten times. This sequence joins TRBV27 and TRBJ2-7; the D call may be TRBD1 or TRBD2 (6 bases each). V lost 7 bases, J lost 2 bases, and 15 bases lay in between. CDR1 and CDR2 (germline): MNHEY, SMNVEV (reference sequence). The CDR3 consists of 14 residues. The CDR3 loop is CASNYGGPTYEQYF. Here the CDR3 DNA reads TGTGCCAGCAATTATGGGGGGCCCACCTACGAGCAGTACTTC.

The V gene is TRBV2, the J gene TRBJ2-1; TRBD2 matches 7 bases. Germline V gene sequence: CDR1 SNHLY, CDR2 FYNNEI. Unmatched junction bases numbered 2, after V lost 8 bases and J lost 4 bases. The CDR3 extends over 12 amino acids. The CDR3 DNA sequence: TGTGCCAGCGGGGGGGATTACAATGAGCAGTTCTTC. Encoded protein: CASGGDYNEQFF.

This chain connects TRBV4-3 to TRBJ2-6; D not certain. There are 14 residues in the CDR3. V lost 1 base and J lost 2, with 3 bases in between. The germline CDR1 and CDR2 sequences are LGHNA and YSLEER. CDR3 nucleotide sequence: TGCGCCAGCAGCCAAGGGGCTGGGGCCAACGTCCTGACTTTC. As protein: CASSQGAGANVLTF.

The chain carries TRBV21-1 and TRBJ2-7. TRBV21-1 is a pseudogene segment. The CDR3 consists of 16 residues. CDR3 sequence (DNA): TGTGCCAGCAGCAAAGCAAAGGGTGTGACCGACTACGAGCAGTACTTC. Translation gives CASSKAKGVTDYEQYF.

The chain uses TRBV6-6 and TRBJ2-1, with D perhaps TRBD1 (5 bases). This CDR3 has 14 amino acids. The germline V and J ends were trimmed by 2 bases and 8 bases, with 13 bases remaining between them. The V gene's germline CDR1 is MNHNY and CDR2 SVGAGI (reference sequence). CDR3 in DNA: TGTGCCAGCAGTTACCCCGAAGGGGCCGATGAGCAGTTCTTC. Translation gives CASSYPEGADEQFF.

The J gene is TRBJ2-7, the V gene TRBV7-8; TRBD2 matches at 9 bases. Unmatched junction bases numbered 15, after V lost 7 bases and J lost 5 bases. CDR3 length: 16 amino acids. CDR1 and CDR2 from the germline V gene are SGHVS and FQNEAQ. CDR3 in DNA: TGTGCCAGCACCCTGGGCAGGGCAAGCGGGGGGCACGAGCAGTACTTC. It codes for CASTLGRASGGHEQYF.

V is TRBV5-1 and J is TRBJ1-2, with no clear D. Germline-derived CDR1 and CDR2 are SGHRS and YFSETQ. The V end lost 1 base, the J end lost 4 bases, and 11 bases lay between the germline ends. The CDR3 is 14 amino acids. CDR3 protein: CASSLSQVGYGYTF. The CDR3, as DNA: TGCGCCAGCAGCTTGTCCCAGGTCGGCTATGGCTACACCTTC.

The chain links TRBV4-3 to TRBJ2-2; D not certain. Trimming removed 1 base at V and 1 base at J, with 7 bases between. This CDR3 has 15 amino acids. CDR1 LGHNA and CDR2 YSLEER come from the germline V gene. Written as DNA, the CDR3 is TGCGCCAGCAGCCAAGTTTCCAGGAACACCGGGGAGCTGTTTTTT. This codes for CASSQVSRNTGELFF.

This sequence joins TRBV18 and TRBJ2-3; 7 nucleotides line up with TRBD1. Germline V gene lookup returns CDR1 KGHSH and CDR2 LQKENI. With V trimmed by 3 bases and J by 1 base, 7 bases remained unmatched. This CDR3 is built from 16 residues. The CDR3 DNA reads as TGTGCCAGCTCACCGAGGGACAGCTGGGGCACAGATACGCAGTATTTT. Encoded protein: CASSPRDSWGTDTQYF.

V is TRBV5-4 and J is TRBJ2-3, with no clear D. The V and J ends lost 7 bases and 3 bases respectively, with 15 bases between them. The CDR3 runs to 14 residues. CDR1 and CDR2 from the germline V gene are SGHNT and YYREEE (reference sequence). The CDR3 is CASLVRHGTDTQYF. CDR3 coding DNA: TGTGCCAGCCTCGTGAGACACGGGACAGATACGCAGTATTTT.

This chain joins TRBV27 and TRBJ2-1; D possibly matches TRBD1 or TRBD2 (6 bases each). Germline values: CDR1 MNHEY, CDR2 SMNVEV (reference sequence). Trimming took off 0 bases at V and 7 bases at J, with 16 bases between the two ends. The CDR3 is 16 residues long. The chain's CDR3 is CASSLSFRGGKNEQFF. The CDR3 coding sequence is TGTGCCAGCAGTTTATCATTCAGGGGAGGAAAGAATGAGCAGTTCTTC.

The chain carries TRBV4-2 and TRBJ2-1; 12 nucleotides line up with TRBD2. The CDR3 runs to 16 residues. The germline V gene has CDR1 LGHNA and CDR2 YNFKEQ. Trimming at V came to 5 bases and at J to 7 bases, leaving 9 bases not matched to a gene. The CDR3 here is CASSTPSGRARNEQFF. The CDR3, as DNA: TGTGCCAGCAGCACCCCTAGCGGGAGGGCCAGGAATGAGCAGTTCTTC.

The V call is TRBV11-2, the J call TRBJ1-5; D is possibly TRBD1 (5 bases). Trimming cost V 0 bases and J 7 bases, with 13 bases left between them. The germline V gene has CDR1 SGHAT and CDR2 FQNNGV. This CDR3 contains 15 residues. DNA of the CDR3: TGTGCCAGCAGCTTAGAGGGAGGGACGCGGCAGCCCCAGCATTTT. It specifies CASSLEGGTRQPQHF. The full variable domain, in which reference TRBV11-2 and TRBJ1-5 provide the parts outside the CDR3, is EAGVAQSPRYKIIEKRQSVAFWCNPISGHATLYWYQQILGQGPKLLIQFQNNGVVDDSQLPKDRFSAERLKGVDSTLKIQPAKLEDSAVYLCASSLEGGTRQPQHFGDGTRLSIL.

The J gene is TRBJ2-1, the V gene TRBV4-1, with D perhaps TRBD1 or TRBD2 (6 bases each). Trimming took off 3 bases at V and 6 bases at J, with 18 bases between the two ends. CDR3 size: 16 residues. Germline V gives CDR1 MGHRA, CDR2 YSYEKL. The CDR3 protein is CASSHPSGTGANEQFF. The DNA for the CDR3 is TGCGCCAGCAGCCACCCTTCCGGGACGGGGGCCAATGAGCAGTTCTTC.

CDR3 DNA sequence: TGTGCCATCAGACCGGACAGCGGGGGGTACACTGAAGCTTTCTTT. Protein product: CAIRPDSGGYTEAFF. This chain links TRBV10-3 with TRBJ1-1, with D maybe TRBD1 (6 bases). The CDR3 runs 15 residues. V lost 6 bases and J lost 3, with 17 bases in between. Germline CDR1 and CDR2: ENHRY and SYGVKD.

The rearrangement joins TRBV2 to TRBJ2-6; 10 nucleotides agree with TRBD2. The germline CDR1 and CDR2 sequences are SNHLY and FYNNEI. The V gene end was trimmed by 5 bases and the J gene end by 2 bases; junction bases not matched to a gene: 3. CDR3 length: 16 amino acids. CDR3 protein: CASSSGTSAGANVLTF. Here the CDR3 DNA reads TGTGCCAGCAGTTCCGGGACTAGCGCTGGGGCCAACGTCCTGACTTTC. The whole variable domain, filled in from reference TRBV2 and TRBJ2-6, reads EPEVTQTPSHQVTQMGQEVILRCVPISNHLYFYWYRQILGQKVEFLVSFYNNEISEKSEIFDDQFSVERPDGSNFTLKIRSTKLEDSAMYFCASSSGTSAGANVLTFGAGSRLTVL.

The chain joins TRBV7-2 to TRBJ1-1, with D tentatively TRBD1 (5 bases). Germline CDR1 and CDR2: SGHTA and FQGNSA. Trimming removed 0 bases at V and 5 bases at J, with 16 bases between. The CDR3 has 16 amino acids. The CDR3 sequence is CASSLAISGLWTEAFF. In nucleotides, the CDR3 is TGTGCCAGCAGCTTAGCGATTTCAGGGCTATGGACTGAAGCTTTCTTT.